This TCR beta chain emerged from a study of T cell repertoires in cytomegalovirus infection. Study summary: It was the public TCR beta signatures that indicated both CMV infection and matching HLA type. Broader study findings: Carriers of CMV plus the relevant HLA were identified by cumulative public TCR beta family frequency. HLA-C-restricted CMV-specific TCR beta clonotypes were dominant in the ex vivo response.

V was cut by 5 bases and J by 4 bases, with 17 bases left in between. The germline V gene has CDR1 SGHNT and CDR2 YENEEA. This CDR3 region has 15 residues. This clonotype was seen ten or more times. Its antigen remains unknown. Using its own MiXCR run on the reads, TCRdb lists one record per CDR3 protein. The table has 200,000 to 300,000 distinct CDR3 sequences, approximately 9.2% seen once; the top ten hold about 16%. J is TRBJ1-1 and V is TRBV11-3, with TRBD1 as a possible D gene (6 bases). The sequencing input was PBMCs. The receptor was derived from a human donor in good health (CMV status not recorded). Some clones in this sample may be carry-over from other donors' samples. CDR3 nucleotide sequence: TGTGCCAGCAGCGCCTCAGGGGCCTTTGGCACTGAAGCTTTCTTT. Translation gives CASSASGAFGTEAFF.